These T cell receptor beta chains were read from a single sample in a study of blood T cell repertoires in COVID-19. TCRdb's table, derived via immunoSEQ multiplex PCR, lists solely in-frame clones and lacks some. This sample has 140,000 to 150,000 clones, with 80% to 90% found just once. The material sequenced was peripheral blood. These receptors were obtained from a human donor with acute or convalescent COVID-19. The donor label of this sample is uncertain. The CDR3 runs from the conserved cysteine through the conserved F or W. D genes are given only for firm matches. Clone size is not always given. Where it is, it says once, few, many or a class for expanded clones.

j_call | v_call | d_call | clone_size | cdr3_nt | cdr3_aa
TRBJ1-1 | TRBV11-2 | TRBD1 | . | TGTGCCACTCGTCTCACAGGGGCGGACACTGAAGCTTTCTTT | CATRLTGADTEAFF
TRBJ1-1 | TRBV18 | . | . | TGTGCCAGCTCACCTCAGAGGGACACTGAAGCTTTCTTT | CASSPQRDTEAFF
TRBJ2-5 | TRBV9 | . | . | TGTGCCAGCAGCGTAGGGGGTACGGACTACCAAGAGACCCAGTACTTC | CASSVGGTDYQETQYF
TRBJ1-5 | TRBV12-3/TRBV12-4 | . | . | TGTGCCAGCAGTCCCCGGGAGGGGCAGCCCCAGCATTTT | CASSPREGQPQHF
TRBJ1-2 | TRBV10-3 | . | . | TGTGCCATCAGTCTCAGGGGTTCTGGCTACACCTTC | CAISLRGSGYTF
TRBJ1-6 | TRBV27 | . | . | TGTGCCAGCAGTTTATTCCCCGGAGGGTCGTGGGATTCACCCCTCCACTTT | CASSLFPGGSWDSPLHF
TRBJ2-5 | TRBV20-1 | TRBD2 | . | TGCAGTGGGTCTAGCGGGGAGACCCAGTACTTC | CSGSSGETQYF
TRBJ1-4 | TRBV11-1 | . | . | TGTGCCAGCAGCTTAGGCCCCACCGGAGGTGAAAAACTGTTTTTT | CASSLGPTGGEKLFF
TRBJ1-4 | TRBV7-9 | . | . | TGTGCCAGCAGCCCCGGGGGGGAGGAAAAACTGTTTTTT | CASSPGGEEKLFF
TRBJ1-2 | TRBV10-3 | TRBD1 | . | TGTGCCATCAGAAGAACCGCGGGACAGTATGGCTACACCTTC | CAIRRTAGQYGYTF
TRBJ1-2 | TRBV12-3/TRBV12-4 | . | . | TGTGCCAGCAGTTTAACATCAGGCTATGGCTACACCTTC | CASSLTSGYGYTF
TRBJ2-4 | TRBV5-6 | . | . | TGTGCCAGCAGTCTCAAAAACATTCAGTACTTC | CASSLKNIQYF
TRBJ1-1 | TRBV30 | . | . | TGTGCCTGGACAGCGGTGATGGGAACTGAAGCTTTCTTT | CAWTAVMGTEAFF
TRBJ2-7 | TRBV4-1 | TRBD2 | . | TGCGCCAGCAGCCACGGGACTAAATATACCGAGCAGTACTTC | CASSHGTKYTEQYF
TRBJ2-5 | TRBV9 | TRBD1 | . | TGTGCCAGCAGCCCAAACCCGGGACAGCAAGAGACCCAGTACTTC | CASSPNPGQQETQYF
TRBJ2-3 | TRBV7-8 | . | few | TGTGCCAGCAGCTGGGGCCCGGGCCTCACAGATACGCAGTATTTT | CASSWGPGLTDTQYF
TRBJ1-2 | TRBV2 | . | . | TGTGCCAGCAGTGAAGTGGTGGGGCGATTAGGAGATGGCTACACCTTC | CASSEVVGRLGDGYTF
TRBJ2-7 | TRBV5-6 | TRBD1 | . | TGTGCCAGCAGCTACGGGACAGGAGATTACGAGCAGTACTTC | CASSYGTGDYEQYF
TRBJ2-3 | TRBV19 | TRBD2 | . | TGTGCCAGTACCCCCGTCAAAGGGAGGGGAGCAGATACGCAGTATTTT | CASTPVKGRGADTQYF
TRBJ2-5 | TRBV29-1 | TRBD1 | . | TGCAGCGTTGAAGATAGGGGGACAGCTCAAGAGACCCAGTACTTC | CSVEDRGTAQETQYF
TRBJ1-2 | TRBV19 | . | . | TGTGCCAGTAGTATAGGGCATAACTATGGCTACACCTTC | CASSIGHNYGYTF
TRBJ1-3 | TRBV30 | . | . | TGTGCCTGGAGTGTTTCAGGGCGAAACACCATATATTTT | CAWSVSGRNTIYF
TRBJ1-1 | TRBV19 | TRBD1 | . | TGTGCCAGTAGTCTGGGGGTTGGGACAGTGAACACTGAAGCTTTCTTT | CASSLGVGTVNTEAFF
TRBJ1-1 | TRBV12-3/TRBV12-4 | . | few | TGTGCCAGCAGTTTAGGGGCACGTTTTGAGGCTTTCTTT | CASSLGARFEAFF
TRBJ1-4 | TRBV5-6 | TRBD1 | . | TGTGCCAGCAGCTTGCCGGGACAGGGCTATGAAAAACTGTTTTTT | CASSLPGQGYEKLFF
TRBJ2-6 | TRBV10-3 | . | few | TGTGCCATCAGTGAGTCGAAGGTCTGGGCCTCTGGGGCCAACGTCCTGACTTTC | CAISESKVWASGANVLTF
TRBJ1-6 | TRBV7-8 | TRBD1 | few | TGTGCCAGCAGCTTAGCCTACTTACACCGACAGGGAATCCCCCTCCACTTT | CASSLAYLHRQGIPLHF
TRBJ2-2 | TRBV15 | . | . | TGTGCCACCAGCAACTACAGGGAAACCGGGGAGCTGTTTTTT | CATSNYRETGELFF
TRBJ2-2 | TRBV5-4 | TRBD1 | . | TGTGCCAGCAGCTTGGCCGGGACAGGGGACCCGGAGCTGTTTTTT | CASSLAGTGDPELFF
TRBJ2-1 | TRBV2 | TRBD1 | . | TGTGCCAGCACCAGCCGGGACAGGACAGGGCTTAAGCTAGGTGAGCAGTTCTTC | CASTSRDRTGLKLGEQFF
TRBJ1-4 | TRBV5-5 | . | once | TGTGCCAGCAGCTGGGGCCAGGGGCCTAATGAAAAACTGTTTTTT | CASSWGQGPNEKLFF
TRBJ2-3 | TRBV27 | . | once | TGTGCCAGCTCCCTAGGTGCGTCTAGCACAGATACGCAGTATTTT | CASSLGASSTDTQYF
TRBJ1-4 | TRBV2 | TRBD1 | few | TGTGCCAGCAGTGCCCCAGGGGGCTATACTGAAAAACTGTTTTTT | CASSAPGGYTEKLFF
TRBJ1-2 | TRBV5-1 | . | . | TGCGCCAGCAGCTCCCGGGGGACGGGGAACTATGGCTACACCTTC | CASSSRGTGNYGYTF
TRBJ1-1 | TRBV4-1 | . | . | TGCGCCAGCAGCCTTCCCCACACCGCCGGTGGAGGCACTGAAGCTTTCTTT | CASSLPHTAGGGTEAFF
TRBJ2-1 | TRBV24-1 | . | . | TGTGCCACCAGTGATTCCTGGACACCATCCTACAATGAGCAGTTCTTC | CATSDSWTPSYNEQFF
TRBJ2-1 | TRBV24-1 | TRBD2 | . | TGTGCCACCAGTGAGGGGCTGACTAAAGCGGGGGGACCCTACAATGAGCAGTTCTTC | CATSEGLTKAGGPYNEQFF
TRBJ2-3 | TRBV13 | . | . | TGTGCCAGCAGCTCCCGTAAGAGTGAGAACTGGGAGGATACGCAGTATTTT | CASSSRKSENWEDTQYF
TRBJ2-1 | TRBV5-1 | TRBD1 | . | TGCGCCAGCAGTTTTGGACAGGGGGCAAGGAATGAGCAGTTCTTC | CASSFGQGARNEQFF
TRBJ1-2 | TRBV15 | . | . | TGTGCCACCAGCAGAGGGAGGGGATCTAACTATGGCTACACCTTC | CATSRGRGSNYGYTF
TRBJ2-5 | TRBV7-2 | TRBD2 | . | TGTGCCAGCAGCTGGTCCGGGACTAGCGTAGAGACCCAGTACTTC | CASSWSGTSVETQYF
TRBJ1-6 | TRBV19 | . | few | TGTGCCAGTCGGGAATTTAATTCACCCCTCCACTTT | CASREFNSPLHF
TRBJ1-5 | TRBV3-1/TRBV3-2 | . | . | TGTGCCAGCAGCCAAGGCGTACGGGGGGATCGAAATCAGCCCCAGCATTTT | CASSQGVRGDRNQPQHF
TRBJ2-2 | TRBV27 | . | . | TGTGCCAGCAGCCGGGGTTTTCGGGACACCGGGGAGCTGTTTTTT | CASSRGFRDTGELFF
TRBJ1-1 | TRBV19 | . | . | TGTGCCAGCAGAAATATGAACACTGAAGCTTTCTTT | CASRNMNTEAFF
TRBJ1-1 | TRBV11-2 | TRBD1 | . | TGTGCCAGCAGCTTTTCAACAGGGGGCCGCACTGAAGCTTTCTTT | CASSFSTGGRTEAFF
TRBJ1-1 | TRBV5-4 | . | . | TGTGCCAGCAGCTTGATTGGGGGGACTGAAGCTTTCTTT | CASSLIGGTEAFF
TRBJ1-2 | TRBV27 | . | . | TGTGCCAGCAGTTTTGACAGCCTCTATGGCTACACCTTC | CASSFDSLYGYTF
TRBJ1-2 | TRBV27 | . | . | TGTGCCAGCAGTCTCGGACCGGGGTACTATGGCTACACCTTC | CASSLGPGYYGYTF
TRBJ1-1 | TRBV29-1 | . | few | TGCAGCGTTTTAGGGGTCTCTTTGAACACTGAAGCTTTCTTT | CSVLGVSLNTEAFF
TRBJ1-3 | TRBV6-1 | . | . | TGTGCCAGCAGTGACGCCGGAGGGAGGGGAAACACCATATATTTT | CASSDAGGRGNTIYF
TRBJ1-2 | TRBV11-2 | . | . | TGTGCCAGCAGCTTAGGTGACTCGCTGGGCTACACCTTC | CASSLGDSLGYTF
TRBJ2-4 | TRBV5-4 | . | . | TGTGCCAGCAGCTTGGGGGGGCGCGGTGACAAAAACATTCAGTACTTC | CASSLGGRGDKNIQYF
TRBJ1-2 | TRBV11-2 | . | . | TGTGCCAGCAGCCTTCTAGGGGCCTTGGATGGCTACACCTTC | CASSLLGALDGYTF
TRBJ1-5 | TRBV24-1 | TRBD1 | . | TGTGCCACCAGTGATGGTGTGGAGACAGGGTCTAATCAGCCCCAGCATTTT | CATSDGVETGSNQPQHF
TRBJ1-4 | TRBV19 | . | . | TGTGCCAGTAGTATCTTGGCTTGGACAGCGCGAGGATCGAATGAAAAACTGTTTTTT | CASSILAWTARGSNEKLFF
TRBJ1-5 | TRBV5-4 | . | few | TGTGCCAGCAGCTTGGACAGTCCTTATCAGCCCCAGCATTTT | CASSLDSPYQPQHF
TRBJ1-2 | TRBV12-3/TRBV12-4 | . | . | TGTGCCAGCAGTTTAGTAGAAAACTATGGCTACACCTTC | CASSLVENYGYTF
TRBJ2-7 | TRBV6-5 | . | few | TGTGCCAGCATTAGGACAGACACCTACGAGCAGTACTTC | CASIRTDTYEQYF
TRBJ1-3 | TRBV7-9 | . | once | TGTGCCAGCAGCTTAGGGCTCACCATATATTTT | CASSLGLTIYF